The 18 T cell receptor beta chains below come from one sample, sequenced in a study of technical replicates of blood from several donors. Data came from immunoSEQ multiplex PCR; TCRdb stores just in-frame clones and leaves some out. The data show about 49,000 clones, roughly 92% seen once. The specimen was PBMCs. These receptors originate from a human donor in good health. Some clones in this sample may be carry-over from other donors' samples.

J is TRBJ1-1 and V is TRBV5-6; the D gene is possibly TRBD1 (5 bases). Germline assignment: CDR1 SGHDT and CDR2 YYEEEE. There are 13 residues in the CDR3. Trimming took 4 bases from V and 4 from J, leaving 11 bases between them. The CDR3 reads CASSPQGGTEAFF. The CDR3 bases are TGTGCCAGCAGCCCTCAGGGCGGCACTGAAGCTTTCTTT.

The gene calls are TRBV7-9 and TRBJ2-7, with 7 bases identical to TRBD1. The V gene end was trimmed by 5 bases and the J gene end by 5 bases; junction bases not matched to a gene: 9. CDR1 and CDR2 from the germline V gene are SEHNR and FQNEAQ (reference sequence). This CDR3 is 14 amino acids long. The CDR3 DNA follows: TGTGCCAGCAGCCCCGGGACAGCTTTCGACGAGCAGTACTTC. Its translation is CASSPGTAFDEQYF.

This clone appeared a single time. The chain couples TRBV6-6 to TRBJ2-3; TRBD2 matches at 7 bases. The V and J ends lost 6 bases and 6 bases, in that order; junction bases with no gene match: 15. The CDR3 extends over 16 amino acids. Germline loops: CDR1 MNHNY, CDR2 SVGAGI (reference sequence). The CDR3 DNA reads as TGTGCCAGCAGACAAGGCAGAAAACTAGCGATGGATACGCAGTATTTT. Its protein product is CASRQGRKLAMDTQYF.

This chain uses TRBV6-4 with TRBJ1-1, with D hard to call. CDR1 and CDR2 from the germline V gene are MRHNA and SNTAGT. The ends were cut back, 2 bases at V and 1 base at J, with 17 bases in the middle. The CDR3 length is 17 residues. In DNA form, the CDR3 reads TGTGCCAGCAGTGACACCCTCATTGGCCGCAAGAACACTGAAGCTTTCTTT. This sequence encodes CASSDTLIGRKNTEAFF.

This clone appeared once. The J gene is TRBJ1-1, the V gene TRBV5-1; D gene ambiguous. Germline values: CDR1 SGHRS, CDR2 YFSETQ. The CDR3 has 15 residues. V lost 6 bases, J lost 0 bases, and 15 bases lay in between. The CDR3 region has the DNA TGCGCCAGCATCCATCATGACGGGATGAACACTGAAGCTTTCTTT. Protein sequence: CASIHHDGMNTEAFF.

The chain carries TRBV6-1 and TRBJ1-5; D ambiguous. From germline, CDR1 is MNHNS and CDR2 SASEGT. CDR3 size: 15 residues. Between the trimmed V and J ends, which lost 0 bases and 0 bases, there was a span of 6 bases. The CDR3 loop reads CASSEASYSNQPQHF. CDR3 coding DNA: TGTGCCAGCAGTGAAGCTTCCTATAGCAATCAGCCCCAGCATTTT.

The chain combines TRBV6-6 with TRBJ1-2, with D possibly TRBD1 on 5 matching bases. Germline V gene lookup returns CDR1 MNHNY and CDR2 SVGAGI (reference sequence). Between the trimmed V and J ends, which lost 2 bases and 7 bases, there was a span of 11 bases. This CDR3 has 13 amino acids. CDR3 amino acids: CASSYGWGSGYTF. The CDR3 DNA reads TGTGCCAGCAGTTACGGATGGGGCTCTGGCTACACCTTC.

The chain links TRBV6-6 to TRBJ1-1, with D maybe TRBD1 (5 bases). V was pared by 4 bases and J by 2 bases, with 14 bases between. The CDR3 totals 15 residues. Germline V gene data show CDR1 as MNHNY and CDR2 as SVGAGI (reference sequence). Written as DNA, the CDR3 is TGTGCCAGCAGTTCCCAGGGCCGCAAAAACACTGAAGCTTTCTTT. Translation gives CASSSQGRKNTEAFF.

The rearrangement uses TRBV7-8 and TRBJ2-2; TRBD2 is a possible D gene (6 bases). In germline, CDR1 is SGHVS, CDR2 FQNEAQ. Trimming took off 8 bases at V and 1 base at J, with 11 bases between the two ends. The CDR3 totals 14 residues. CDR3 region: CASEGLKNTGELFF. The CDR3 region has the DNA TGTGCCAGCGAGGGACTTAAGAACACCGGGGAGCTGTTTTTT. The full variable domain, with the rest looked up from reference TRBV7-8 and TRBJ2-2, is GAGVSQSPRYKVAKRGQDVALRCDPISGHVSLFWYQQALGQGPEFLTYFQNEAQLDKSGLPSDRFFAERPEGSVSTLKIQRTQQEDSAVYLCASEGLKNTGELFFGEGSRLTVL.

The chain uses TRBV29-1 and TRBJ1-2, with D maybe TRBD1 (5 bases). In germline, CDR1 is SQVTM, CDR2 ANQGSEA. Trimming removed 6 bases from V and 8 bases from J, with 13 bases in between. The CDR3 sequence is 11 residues long. The chain's CDR3 is CSVGDSGGYTF. The CDR3 coding sequence is TGCAGCGTCGGGGACTCAGGGGGCTACACCTTC.

This sequence joins TRBV4-1 and TRBJ2-1; TRBD2 is a possible D gene (5 bases). With 3 bases removed from V and 2 bases from J, the gap between germline ends came to 11 bases. The CDR3 is 15 residues long. From germline, CDR1 is MGHRA and CDR2 YSYEKL. CDR3 nucleotides: TGCGCCAGCAGCCATGTAGCGAGGACCTACAATGAGCAGTTCTTC. Translated, it gives CASSHVARTYNEQFF.

In its sample, this clone was seen once. V usage is TRBV6-5 and J usage is TRBJ2-5; TRBD2 aligns across 7 bases. V lost 0 bases to trimming and J lost 3 bases; unmatched junction nucleotides: 4. From germline, CDR1 is MNHEY and CDR2 SVGAGI. CDR3 size: 15 residues. CDR3 nucleotides: TGTGCCAGCAGTTACTCGGGACTACCAAAAGAGACCCAGTACTTC. It codes for CASSYSGLPKETQYF.

This rearrangement joins TRBV2 to TRBJ2-1, with TRBD2 matching over 12 bases. V was pared by 11 bases and J by 4 bases, with 3 bases of the junction left unmatched. The germline V gene has CDR1 SNHLY and CDR2 FYNNEI. The CDR3 is 13 residues long. CDR3 coding DNA: TGTGCCGGAACTAGCGGGAGGTACAATGAGCAGTTCTTC. Translation gives CAGTSGRYNEQFF.

The chain carries TRBV10-3 and TRBJ1-1; D is uncertain. V dropped 4 bases and J dropped 5 bases, with 11 bases sitting between them. This CDR3 is 13 amino acids long. Germline lookup yields CDR1 ENHRY and CDR2 SYGVKD. CDR3 residues: CAISGPQRTEAFF. CDR3 bases: TGTGCCATCAGTGGACCCCAGAGGACTGAAGCTTTCTTT.

The V and J genes are TRBV10-3 and TRBJ2-1, with 11 bases that match TRBD2. CDR3 length: 15 residues. The V and J ends lost 3 bases and 8 bases, in that order; junction bases with no gene match: 6. Germline CDR1 reads ENHRY; CDR2 reads SYGVKD. CDR3 DNA: TGTGCCATCAGTGATAGCGGGGGGGCCAATGATGAGCAGTTCTTC. This translates into CAISDSGGANDEQFF.

The CDR3 coding sequence is TGCGCCAGCAGCCAAGGGGGGGGTCAGCCCCAGCATTTT. It encodes CASSQGGGQPQHF. The chain has TRBV4-3 and TRBJ1-5; TRBD1 is a possible D gene (5 bases). The germline CDR1 and CDR2 sequences are LGHNA and YSLEER. This CDR3 is 13 amino acids long. V lost 1 base to trimming and J lost 6 bases, with 7 bases between them.

V and J are TRBV30 and TRBJ2-7; TRBD1 is a possible D gene (6 bases). The CDR3 has 13 residues. V lost 3 bases, J lost 3 bases, and 12 bases lay in between. Germline V gene data show CDR1 as GTSNPN and CDR2 as SVGIG (reference sequence). CDR3 DNA: TGTGCCTGGAGCAGGGACACCTACTACGAGCAGTACTTC. Protein product: CAWSRDTYYEQYF. The full variable domain, its missing parts supplied by reference TRBV30 and TRBJ2-7, is SQTIHQWPATLVQPVGSPLSLECTVEGTSNPNLYWYRQAAGRGLQLLFYSVGIGQISSEVPQNLSASRPQDRQFILSSKKLLLSDSGFYLCAWSRDTYYEQYFGPGTRLTVT.

The table lists this clone with a count of one. The chain carries TRBV19 and TRBJ1-2; the match to TRBD1 covers 8 bases. Germline CDR1 reads LNHDA; CDR2 reads SQIVND (reference sequence). The CDR3 is 14 amino acids. J was trimmed by 4 bases and V by 6 bases; bases with no gene match: 7. As DNA, the CDR3 is TGTGCCAGTAGCCTCAGGGGGCGAGGCTATGGCTACACCTTC. This codes for CASSLRGRGYGYTF.